This TCR beta chain was found in a study of blood T cell repertoires in COVID-19. Study information: The United States, Italy and Spain were the sources of the acute and convalescent COVID-19 samples. T cells, B-cell-depleted T cells, or PBMCs provided the cDNA or gDNA that served as material.

TCRdb's copy holds only in-frame clones and misses some; the assay was immunoSEQ multiplex PCR. Of over 200,000 clones detected, around 90% appear once; the ten largest clones hold 10% to 14%. Germline lookup yields CDR1 PRHDT and CDR2 FYEKMQ (reference sequence). The CDR3 consists of 14 residues. J was trimmed by 4 bases and V by 5 bases; bases with no gene match: 5. Either two negative PCRs, clearance, or symptom resolution qualified Cohort 3 donors as recovered. V and J are TRBV13 and TRBJ1-1; 9 bases are a match to TRBD1. Sequencing was done on a sample of PBMCs or T cells enriched from blood (not recorded which). This clonotype was obtained from a man aged 25 to 40 who had recovered from COVID-19. The CDR3: CASSSATGGTEAFF. DNA for the CDR3: TGTGCCAGCAGCAGCGCGACAGGGGGCACTGAAGCTTTCTTT.